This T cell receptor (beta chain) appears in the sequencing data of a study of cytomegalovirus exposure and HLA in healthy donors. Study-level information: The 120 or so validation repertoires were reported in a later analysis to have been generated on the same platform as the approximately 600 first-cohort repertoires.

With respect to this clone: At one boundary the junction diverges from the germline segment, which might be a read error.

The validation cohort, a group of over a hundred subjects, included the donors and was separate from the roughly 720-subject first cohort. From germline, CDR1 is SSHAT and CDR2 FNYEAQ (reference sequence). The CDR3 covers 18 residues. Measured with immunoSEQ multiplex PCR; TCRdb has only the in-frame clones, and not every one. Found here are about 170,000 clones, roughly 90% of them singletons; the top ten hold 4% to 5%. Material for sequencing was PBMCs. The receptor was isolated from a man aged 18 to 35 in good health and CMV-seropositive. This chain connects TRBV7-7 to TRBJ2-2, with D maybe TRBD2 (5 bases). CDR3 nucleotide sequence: TGTGCTAGCAGCTTGGTTGGCAGAGGGCTCCCCAGGTCCGGGGAGCTGTTTTTT. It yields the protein CASSLVGRGLPRSGELFF.